These 10 T cell receptor beta chains share one sample of origin, sequenced in a study of blood T cells in healthy people across ages. Then a second PCR, running roughly 7 to 11 cycles, was carried out with a sample-barcoded 5' primer and a J-beta primer mix. TCRdb used MiXCR to reprocess the 5' RACE reads, holding one entry per CDR3 protein. The profile shows roughly 1,700,000 distinct CDR3 sequences, under 30% of them singletons. Specimen: blood. The receptors come from a woman aged 25 to 39 in good health.

A few counts support this clonotype. J is TRBJ1-1 and V is TRBV12-3 or TRBV12-4; 7 bases agree with TRBD1. This CDR3 has 14 residues. Trimming cost V 7 bases and J 1 base; bases outside gene matches: 6. The CDR3 DNA reads TGTGCCAGCAACCCAGGGGGGGCGAACACTGAAGCTTTCTTT. Translation: CASNPGGANTEAFF.

V is TRBV7-2 and J is TRBJ2-3; possibly TRBD1 or TRBD2 for D (5 bases each). Germline V gene data show CDR1 as SGHTA and CDR2 as FQGNSA. Trimming shortened V by 1 base and J by 1 base, and 12 bases separated the two germline ends. CDR3 size: 16 residues. The CDR3 bases are TGTGCCAGCAGCTTAGGACCGGGGCGGGGCACAGATACGCAGTATTTT. It is translated as CASSLGPGRGTDTQYF.

This chain uses TRBV5-1 with TRBJ2-3; D perhaps matches TRBD2 (7 bases). Germline lookup yields CDR1 SGHRS and CDR2 YFSETQ. Trimming left V 6 bases short and J 4 bases short, with 18 bases between. The CDR3 spans 15 residues. CDR3 protein: CASKGFGGASDTQYF. The DNA for the CDR3 is TGCGCCAGCAAAGGTTTTGGGGGGGCATCAGATACGCAGTATTTT.

This chain links TRBV29-1 with TRBJ2-1; TRBD2 aligns across 10 bases. CDR1 and CDR2 (germline): SQVTM, ANQGSEA. The CDR3 length is 14 residues. V lost 6 bases, J lost 11 bases, and 13 bases stayed unmatched. The CDR3: CSVLGLAAQSKQFF. CDR3 DNA sequence: TGCAGCGTACTTGGACTAGCGGCTCAATCAAAGCAGTTCTTC.

This chain uses TRBV20-1 with TRBJ2-3; 7 nucleotides agree with TRBD2. The ends lost 2 bases at V and 1 base at J; junction bases unmatched: 9. This CDR3 spans 16 amino acids. The germline V gene encodes CDR1 DFQATT and CDR2 SNEGSKA (reference sequence). In DNA form, the CDR3 reads TGCAGTGCTAGACCGGCGGCGGCGGGGGGCACAGATACGCAGTATTTT. Its protein product is CSARPAAAGGTDTQYF.

This clonotype was found many times. The chain is built from TRBV5-1 and TRBJ2-1; D may be TRBD2 (6 bases). CDR3 length: 15 amino acids. V lost 0 bases and J 3 bases, leaving 10 bases between the germline ends. CDR1 is SGHRS, CDR2 YFSETQ, per germline. The chain's CDR3 is CASSLGGDLYNEQFF. CDR3 DNA: TGCGCCAGCAGCTTGGGGGGGGACCTCTACAATGAGCAGTTCTTC.

This clonotype was found many times. The chain combines TRBV29-1 with TRBJ2-7, with 7 bases lining up with TRBD1. The CDR3 spans 12 residues. Trimming removed 4 bases from V and 6 bases from J; junction bases left unmatched: 6. Germline lookup yields CDR1 SQVTM and CDR2 ANQGSEA. In DNA, the CDR3 is TGCAGCGTTGGACAGGGTCGGAGCGAGCAGTACTTC. Protein product: CSVGQGRSEQYF.

This clonotype showed up many times. The genes are TRBV9 and TRBJ2-7, with 9 bases aligning to TRBD1. The V gene end was trimmed by 3 bases and the J gene end by 5 bases; junction bases not matched to a gene: 9. CDR3 length equals 15 residues. The germline V gene has CDR1 SGDLS and CDR2 YYNGEE. Here the CDR3 reads CASSATGTGFNEQYF. The CDR3 DNA reads TGTGCCAGCAGCGCAACCGGGACAGGGTTTAACGAGCAGTACTTC.

The rearrangement joins TRBV2 to TRBJ1-5; no reliable D call. This CDR3 has 15 residues. Trimming removed 6 bases at V and 6 bases at J, with 18 bases between. CDR1 and CDR2 from the germline V gene are SNHLY and FYNNEI. DNA of the CDR3: TGTGCCAGCAGGGAGGTTGGTGGTGTCGGTCAGCCCCAGCATTTT. It yields the protein CASREVGGVGQPQHF.

This clonotype was detected only a few times. The chain employs TRBV14 and TRBJ2-1; D remains ambiguous. This CDR3 has 14 residues. Between the trimmed V and J ends, which lost 4 bases and 6 bases, there was a span of 13 bases. CDR1 SGHDN and CDR2 FVKESK come from the germline V gene. The DNA for the CDR3 is TGTGCCAGCAGCCCCTTTATGAAGGTCAATGAGCAGTTCTTC. It specifies CASSPFMKVNEQFF. The full variable domain, completed using reference TRBV14 and TRBJ2-1, is EAGVTQFPSHSVIEKGQTVTLRCDPISGHDNLYWYRRVMGKEIKFLLHFVKESKQDESGMPNNRFLAERTGGTYSTLKVQPAELEDSGVYFCASSPFMKVNEQFFGPGTRLTVL.